This is a list of T cell receptor beta chains from one sample in a study of shared clonotypes between healthy human individuals. Measured with immunoSEQ multiplex PCR; TCRdb has only the in-frame clones, and not every one. The sample lists 450,000 to 500,000 clones; around four fifths were seen once. The sequenced sample consisted of PBMCs. Receptor source: a middle-aged woman in good health. Some clones in this sample may be carry-over from other donors' samples. Each CDR3 is given with its conserved first and last residue. D genes are given only for firm matches. Clone size, where shown, is once, few, many, or a class for clones that have expanded.

D	size	J	V	DNA	CDR3
TRBD2	-	TRBJ2-5	TRBV9	TGTGCCAGCAGCGTAGATGCTGGGAGGGCCGGGGAGACCCAGTACTTC	CASSVDAGRAGETQYF
TRBD1	-	TRBJ2-2	TRBV7-9	TGTGCCAGCAGCACTGGGACAGGGGCGTACACCGGGGAGCTGTTTTTT	CASSTGTGAYTGELFF
-	-	TRBJ2-5	TRBV7-2	TGTGCCAGCAGCTTATGGGGCGGGACCGAGACCCAGTACTTC	CASSLWGGTETQYF
-	-	TRBJ2-7	TRBV21-1	TGTGCCAGCAGCAAGGTAGCTAGCCATGTCGTCGAGCAGTACTTC	CASSKVASHVVEQYF
-	-	TRBJ2-2	TRBV5-1	TGCGCCAGCAGCTTTACTGGCGGGGAGCTGTTTTTT	CASSFTGGELFF
TRBD2	-	TRBJ2-7	TRBV28	TGTGCCAGCAGTTCCCCCCGGACTAGTTGGTACGAGCAGTACTTC	CASSSPRTSWYEQYF
TRBD2	-	TRBJ2-5	TRBV15	TGTGCCACCAGCAGAGTAGGACTAGCAGAGACCCAGTACTTC	CATSRVGLAETQYF
-	-	TRBJ1-5	TRBV7-2	TGTGCCAGCAGCTTAGTGTACGGGGCCGACAATCAGCCCCAGCATTTT	CASSLVYGADNQPQHF
TRBD2	-	TRBJ2-7	TRBV10-1	TGCGCCAGCAGTGAAGGCGGGGGCTACGAGCAGTACTTC	CASSEGGGYEQYF
TRBD1	-	TRBJ1-1	TRBV4-1	TGCGCCAGCAGCCGCCTGGGACAGATTGTCTCTGAAGCTTTCTTT	CASSRLGQIVSEAFF
-	-	TRBJ2-1	TRBV4-3	TGCGCCAGCAGCCAAGATTATCGGGAGCGAACTATCAATGAGCAGTTCTTC	CASSQDYRERTINEQFF
-	-	TRBJ2-2	TRBV28	TGTGCCAGCAGTTTAGTATTGGGGAACACCGGGGAGCTGTTTTTT	CASSLVLGNTGELFF
TRBD1	few	TRBJ2-7	TRBV10-2	TGCGCCAGCAGTGAGTGGGACAGGGGGAGGTACGAGCAGTACTTC	CASSEWDRGRYEQYF
TRBD2	-	TRBJ2-3	TRBV5-5	TGTGCCAGCAGCTTGGGGGCTAGCGGGAAGTCAGATACGCAGTATTTT	CASSLGASGKSDTQYF
-	-	TRBJ1-2	TRBV5-1	TGCGCCAGCAGCTTGAAGGATGGCGGCTACACCTTC	CASSLKDGGYTF
TRBD2	-	TRBJ2-1	TRBV9	TGTGCCAGCAGCTCGACTAGCGTCAATGAGCAGTTCTTC	CASSSTSVNEQFF
TRBD1	-	TRBJ2-7	TRBV7-8	TGTGCCAGCAGCCCGTTGAGGGGACAGGGCCCCGAGCAGTACTTC	CASSPLRGQGPEQYF
-	few	TRBJ1-4	TRBV6-8	TGTGCCAGCGGAGCCTCCCCAGGGGTGACTAATGAAAAACTGTTTTTT	CASGASPGVTNEKLFF
TRBD1	-	TRBJ2-3	TRBV29-1	TGCAGCGTTGATCGACAGGGATCAGATACGCAGTATTTT	CSVDRQGSDTQYF
-	many	TRBJ1-1	TRBV30	TGTGCCTGGAGTAGATTCGGTGGATTGCAGGGGAACACTGAAGCTTTCTTT	CAWSRFGGLQGNTEAFF
TRBD1	-	TRBJ2-5	TRBV19	TGTGCCAGTAGTATGACAGGGGGCTCGGAGACCCAGTACTTC	CASSMTGGSETQYF
-	-	TRBJ1-5	TRBV5-1	TGCGCCAGCAGCCCAGGAGTGGGTTTGGGGAATCAGCCCCAGCATTTT	CASSPGVGLGNQPQHF
-	-	TRBJ1-5	TRBV7-2	TGTGCCAGCAGCCTCGCAAATCAGCCCCAGCATTTT	CASSLANQPQHF
-	-	TRBJ1-3	TRBV25-1	TGTGCCAGCAGTGTACCCGGGAGGGTCATCTCTGGAAACACCATATATTTT	CASSVPGRVISGNTIYF
TRBD1	-	TRBJ2-3	TRBV5-1	TGCGCCAGCAGCCCCCTTAGGACAGGGGCGTCGGATACGCAGTATTTT	CASSPLRTGASDTQYF
-	many	TRBJ2-3	TRBV6-4	TGTGCCAGCAGTGAGACCGGGCCCACAGATACGCAGTATTTT	CASSETGPTDTQYF
-	-	TRBJ2-3	TRBV9	TGTGCCAGCAGCCCCCTGGTGGGGGGACCCACAGATACGCAGTATTTT	CASSPLVGGPTDTQYF
-	-	TRBJ2-3	TRBV27	TGTGCCAGCAGTTTACGGGAGACACTCGATTTCAGCACAGATACGCAGTATTTT	CASSLRETLDFSTDTQYF
-	-	TRBJ1-3	TRBV7-8	TGTGCCAGCAGCTTAGCTTGGTGGGGCAGGAGTGGAAACACCATATATTTT	CASSLAWWGRSGNTIYF
-	once	TRBJ2-7	TRBV28	TGTGCCAGCAACCTTGGGGACTGGCCCTACGAGCAGTACTTC	CASNLGDWPYEQYF
TRBD1	-	TRBJ1-1	TRBV28	TGTGCCAGCAAGTTAGGACAGGGCGTCACTGAAGCTTTCTTT	CASKLGQGVTEAFF
TRBD2	-	TRBJ2-5	TRBV19	TGTGCCAGTAGTATGGCTAGCGGGACCCAGTACCAAGAGACCCAGTACTTC	CASSMASGTQYQETQYF
TRBD2	-	TRBJ2-7	TRBV5-4	TGTGCCAGCAGCTCCCCGGGACTAGCGGGGGAGCAGTACTTC	CASSSPGLAGEQYF
-	-	TRBJ1-2	TRBV6-5	TGTGCCAGCAGTTACTCGACCGGTGGCTACACCTTC	CASSYSTGGYTF
TRBD1	few	TRBJ2-7	TRBV28	TGTGCCAGCAGTTCGGACAGGGCTAGGTCGCAGTACTTC	CASSSDRARSQYF
TRBD1	-	TRBJ2-7	TRBV6-5	TGTGCCAGCAGTTGGGGAAGCGGACAGGGACACGAGCAGTACTTC	CASSWGSGQGHEQYF
-	-	TRBJ1-1	TRBV7-9	TGTGCCAGCAGCTCGAGACGGGGCTTAGCTTTCTTT	CASSSRRGLAFF
-	-	TRBJ2-7	TRBV4-1	TGCGCCAGCAGCCAAGATAAGGACAGCTATTGGACCTACGAGCAGTACTTC	CASSQDKDSYWTYEQYF
TRBD1	-	TRBJ1-1	TRBV9	TGTGCCAGCAGGTCCTGGACAGGGAGGGGCACTGAAGCTTTCTTT	CASRSWTGRGTEAFF
TRBD1	once	TRBJ1-3	TRBV7-2	TGTGCCAGCAGCTTAACCCGGGACAGGAGCTCTGGAAACACCATATATTTT	CASSLTRDRSSGNTIYF
TRBD2	many	TRBJ2-5	TRBV2	TGTGCCAGCAGCGACGGGAGGGCCAGAGAGACCCAGTACTTC	CASSDGRARETQYF
TRBD1	-	TRBJ1-1	TRBV29-1	TGCAGCGTTGAAGGGACAGGGGGCACTGAAGCTTTCTTT	CSVEGTGGTEAFF
-	-	TRBJ1-1	TRBV18	TGTGCCAGCTCACCACCGTGGCAGGGGAACACTGAAGCTTTCTTT	CASSPPWQGNTEAFF
-	few	TRBJ2-2	TRBV2	TGTGCCAGCTGCGACCCCGGGGAGCTGTTTTTT	CASCDPGELFF
-	few	TRBJ2-3	TRBV29-1	TGCAGCGTAGGACCTCAAGATACGCAGTATTTT	CSVGPQDTQYF
-	-	TRBJ2-1	TRBV19	TGTGCCAGTAGTAACCGGGACCACGACGATGAGCAGTTCTTC	CASSNRDHDDEQFF
-	-	TRBJ2-5	TRBV30	TGTGCCTGGAGTGTACACTCGGGACAAGAGACCCAGTACTTC	CAWSVHSGQETQYF
-	-	TRBJ1-1	TRBV30	TGTGCCTGGAGCGGACAGACTATGAACACTGAAGCTTTCTTT	CAWSGQTMNTEAFF
-	-	TRBJ2-6	TRBV5-1	TGCGCCAGCAGCTTGGACGGGGCCAACGTCCTGACTTTC	CASSLDGANVLTF
TRBD2	-	TRBJ2-1	TRBV5-1	TGCGCCAGCAGCTTGAGGGGAGGGGCCAATGAGCAGTTCTTC	CASSLRGGANEQFF
TRBD2	few	TRBJ2-7	TRBV18	TGTGCCAGCTCACCTGAAGGGACTAGCGGTATCTACGAGCAGTACTTC	CASSPEGTSGIYEQYF
-	-	TRBJ1-4	TRBV29-1	TGCAGCGTTGCCCCCCGACTTAATGAAAAACTGTTTTTT	CSVAPRLNEKLFF
-	-	TRBJ2-7	TRBV5-4	TGTGCCAGCAGCTTTTGGGACTCGCGTGGCGAGCAGTACTTC	CASSFWDSRGEQYF